This T cell receptor beta chain was captured in a study of blood T cell repertoires in COVID-19. For the study at large: The samples span acute and convalescent COVID-19 from the United States, Italy and Spain. The analysed material was cDNA or gDNA that came from T cells, B-cell-depleted T cells, or PBMCs.

Profiling relied on immunoSEQ multiplex PCR, and the TCRdb table lists in-frame clones only, not all of them. The sample records about 80,000 clones, 82% being singletons. The germline CDR1 and CDR2 sequences are SNHLY and FYNNEI. V lost 5 bases and J lost 2; bases outside the gene matches: 7. The length of the CDR3 is 15 residues. The origin of this receptor is a human donor in a cohort sampled during active COVID-19. The chain carries TRBV2 and TRBJ2-7; 9 bases fit TRBD1. The sample taken for sequencing was peripheral blood. The CDR3: CASSLTGQGTYEQYF. CDR3 in DNA: TGTGCCAGCAGTCTCACCGGACAGGGGACCTACGAGCAGTACTTC.